One and the same sample provided the 21 T cell receptor beta chains below, sequenced in a study of T-cell reconstitution after alpha-beta-depleted transplantation in children. Unique molecular identifiers were used in preparing the TCRbeta library. Via MiXCR, TCRdb re-called the PCR reads, giving one row per CDR3 protein. The sample lists approximately 83,000 distinct CDR3 sequences, approximately 9.2% occurring once. The sample consisted of PBMCs from the stem cell graft donor, taken from the stem cell graft. Receptors originate from a human donor who donated a stem cell graft to a child with congenital amegakaryocytic thrombocytopenia.

This clonotype was recorded at least ten times. CDR3 residues: CSAIIPGANTEAFF. The DNA of the CDR3 is TGCAGTGCCATAATCCCAGGGGCGAACACTGAAGCTTTCTTT. The chain uses TRBV20-1 and TRBJ1-1; D is possibly TRBD1 (6 bases). Trimming shortened V by 6 bases and J by 1 base, and 15 bases separated the two germline ends. There are 14 residues in the CDR3. Per the germline V gene, CDR1 is DFQATT and CDR2 is SNEGSKA (reference sequence).

In its sample, this clonotype was seen many times. The V gene is TRBV12-3 or TRBV12-4, the J gene TRBJ2-7; TRBD1 aligns across 7 bases. The CDR3 has 16 residues. Trimming at V came to 3 bases and at J to 0 bases, leaving 8 bases not matched to a gene. This CDR3 reads CASSFRGLENSYEQYF. The CDR3 nucleotides are TGTGCCAGCAGTTTTAGGGGGCTCGAGAACTCCTACGAGCAGTACTTC.

This chain connects TRBV5-1 to TRBJ2-3, with TRBD2 as a possible D gene (6 bases). Germline CDR1 and CDR2: SGHRS and YFSETQ. Trimming shortened V by 0 bases and J by 0 bases, and 11 bases separated the two germline ends. This CDR3 has 16 amino acids. The CDR3 DNA reads as TGCGCCAGCAGCTTGGCGCGGGGAGCTAGCACAGATACGCAGTATTTT. Residues: CASSLARGASTDTQYF.

This clonotype was observed at least ten times. The rearrangement joins TRBV12-3 or TRBV12-4 to TRBJ1-5, with 11 nucleotides matching TRBD1. This CDR3 region has 17 residues. With 5 bases clipped from V and 2 bases from J, the junction kept 8 bases outside the gene matches. The CDR3 DNA sequence: TGTGCCAGCAGTCGCTGGGACAGGGGGAGAGGCAATCAGCCCCAGCATTTT. It specifies CASSRWDRGRGNQPQHF.

The sample holds many counts of this clonotype. The chain uses TRBV5-1 and TRBJ2-3; D is perhaps TRBD2 (7 bases). Germline CDR1 reads SGHRS; CDR2 reads YFSETQ. V lost 4 bases and J 6 bases, leaving 21 bases between the germline ends. This CDR3 region has 16 residues. CDR3 sequence: CASSPKTGGPRDTQYF. CDR3 DNA: TGCGCCAGCAGCCCCAAGACGGGGGGCCCCCGGGATACGCAGTATTTT.

The chain combines TRBV28 with TRBJ2-6; TRBD1 matches 8 bases. CDR3 size: 19 residues. Looked up from germline, CDR1 is MDHEN and CDR2 is SYDVKM. Unmatched junction bases numbered 11, after V lost 2 bases and J lost 2 bases. As DNA, the CDR3 is TGTGCCAGCAGTTTACTGGACAGGGAGGTCGGCGCTGGGGCCAACGTCCTGACTTTC. Translating it yields CASSLLDREVGAGANVLTF. The entire variable domain, with the rest obtained from reference TRBV28 and TRBJ2-6, is as follows: DVKVTQSSRYLVKRTGEKVFLECVQDMDHENMFWYRQDPGLGLRLIYFSYDVKMKEKGDIPEGYSVSREKKERFSLILESASTNQTSMYLCASSLLDREVGAGANVLTFGAGSRLTVL.

This clonotype was detected many times. The genes are TRBV12-3 or TRBV12-4 and TRBJ2-7, with unresolved D. Trimming cost V 2 bases and J 2 bases, with 13 bases left between them. The CDR3 has 15 residues. CDR3 DNA: TGTGCCAGCAGTTTAAACTTAGGGTTGGCCTACGAGCAGTACTTC. It translates to CASSLNLGLAYEQYF.

In this sample, this clonotype turned up many times. The genes are TRBV20-1 and TRBJ1-2; 10 bases agree with TRBD1. Germline CDR1 and CDR2: DFQATT and SNEGSKA (reference sequence). The junction had 7 bases not matched to a gene; V was cut back by 3 bases and J by 0 bases. The CDR3 consists of 16 residues. The CDR3 reads CSASWDRGPSNYGYTF. In DNA, the CDR3 is TGCAGTGCTAGTTGGGACAGGGGCCCTTCTAACTATGGCTACACCTTC.

This clonotype was picked up many times. The V call is TRBV5-1, the J call TRBJ1-6, with a weak D call TRBD1 (5 bases). Germline assignment: CDR1 SGHRS and CDR2 YFSETQ. V was trimmed by 5 bases and J by 9 bases, leaving 18 bases between them. This CDR3 region has 15 residues. In DNA, the CDR3 is TGCGCCAGCAGTATTGGGGGACCGGGGTTTTCACCCCTCCACTTT. This codes for CASSIGGPGFSPLHF.

Ten or more counts support this clonotype. The rearrangement joins TRBV12-3 or TRBV12-4 to TRBJ1-1, with 7 bases aligning to TRBD1. Germline trimming cut 6 bases from V and 7 bases from J; bases unmatched to any gene: 5. The CDR3 is 12 residues long. This chain's CDR3 is CASRTGRGEAFF. For the CDR3, the DNA is TGTGCCAGCAGGACAGGGAGAGGTGAAGCTTTCTTT.

The rearrangement uses TRBV3-1 and TRBJ2-1; 9 bases line up with TRBD2. Germline CDR1 LGHDT, CDR2 YNNKEL (reference sequence). The CDR3 runs to 19 residues. J gave up 0 bases and V 3 bases, and 12 bases lay outside the gene matches. CDR3 in amino acids: CASSQEAGGPLSSYNEQFF. The CDR3 DNA is TGTGCCAGCAGCCAGGAAGCGGGGGGCCCCCTTTCCTCCTACAATGAGCAGTTCTTC.

In this sample, this clonotype turned up a few times. The chain uses TRBV27 and TRBJ2-5, with 10 positions matching TRBD2. Per germline, CDR1 MNHEY and CDR2 SMNVEV (reference sequence). This CDR3 contains 16 residues. Losses at the gene ends were 7 bases for V and 3 bases for J; bases not matched to a gene: 11. This CDR3 is CASTTRWLAGEETQYF. CDR3 DNA: TGTGCCAGCACTACCCGTTGGCTAGCGGGAGAAGAGACCCAGTACTTC.

This clonotype was counted many times. The gene calls are TRBV2 and TRBJ2-1; D is unresolved. Trimming cost V 8 bases and J 4 bases, with 15 bases left between them. Germline CDR1 and CDR2: SNHLY and FYNNEI. This CDR3 is built from 14 residues. The CDR3 reads CASADGRAYNEQFF. In DNA form, the CDR3 reads TGTGCCAGCGCCGATGGTAGGGCGTACAATGAGCAGTTCTTC.

This clonotype appeared many times. Here the CDR3 DNA reads TGCAGTGCTAGGGCGACTCCCCTGCTAACTAGCGGGACCCAAGAGACCCAGTACTTC. It specifies CSARATPLLTSGTQETQYF. The chain links TRBV20-1 to TRBJ2-5; 10 bases fit TRBD2. The CDR3 totals 19 residues. The V and J ends lost 3 bases and 1 base, in that order; junction bases with no gene match: 17. The germline V gene has CDR1 DFQATT and CDR2 SNEGSKA (reference sequence).

Ten or more counts support this clonotype. CDR3 region: CASTDGYGYTF. The CDR3 DNA is TGTGCCAGCACCGACGGTTATGGCTACACCTTC. The genes are TRBV6-5 and TRBJ1-2; D is uncertain. This CDR3 is built from 11 residues. V lost 7 bases and J lost 5, with 8 bases in between. From germline, CDR1 is MNHEY and CDR2 SVGAGI.

This clonotype was observed many times. The gene calls are TRBV5-1 and TRBJ1-2; TRBD1 aligns across 7 bases. After removal of 4 bases from V and 4 bases from J, the junction contained 13 bases not matched to a gene. From germline, CDR1 is SGHRS and CDR2 YFSETQ. The CDR3 has 16 amino acids. The CDR3 DNA reads as TGCGCCAGCAGCCCCGGAGGGGGCGAAAAGACCTATGGCTACACCTTC. Translated: CASSPGGGEKTYGYTF.

This clonotype appeared many times. The CDR3 sequence is CASSFTGGNQPQHF. The CDR3 DNA reads as TGCGCCAGCAGCTTTACTGGCGGCAATCAGCCCCAGCATTTT. The chain is built from TRBV5-1 and TRBJ1-5, with D uncertain. The germline V gene has CDR1 SGHRS and CDR2 YFSETQ. The CDR3 sequence is 14 residues long. V gave up 2 bases and J gave up 2 bases, with 8 bases separating them.

The sample holds many counts of this clonotype. The chain links TRBV5-1 to TRBJ1-4, with D unresolved. CDR1 is SGHRS and CDR2 is YFSETQ in the germline V gene. Trimming took 3 bases from V and 0 from J, leaving 12 bases between them. The CDR3 loop spans 16 amino acids. The CDR3 sequence is CASSSFGGATNEKLFF. The CDR3 DNA reads TGCGCCAGCAGCTCGTTCGGCGGGGCAACTAATGAAAAACTGTTTTTT.

Ten or more counts support this clonotype. V usage is TRBV12-3 or TRBV12-4 and J usage is TRBJ1-1; D not certain. The V end was cut by 5 bases, the J end by 2 bases, with 9 bases between. The CDR3 sequence is 13 residues long. The CDR3 DNA reads TGTGCCAGCAGTAACAGCCAAAACACTGAAGCTTTCTTT. This codes for CASSNSQNTEAFF.

This clonotype was counted ten times or more. The rearrangement joins TRBV15 to TRBJ2-5; D is tentatively TRBD1 or TRBD2 (5 bases each). Germline CDR1 LNHNV, CDR2 YYDKDF (reference sequence). The CDR3 sequence is 15 residues long. The germline V and J ends were trimmed by 5 bases and 1 base, with 14 bases remaining between them. CDR3 in amino acids: CATSAPGRLQETQYF. CDR3 coding DNA: TGTGCCACCAGCGCACCGGGACGGCTCCAAGAGACCCAGTACTTC.

There are many counts of this clonotype. The chain uses TRBV29-1 and TRBJ2-7; D may be TRBD1 or TRBD2 (6 bases each). Germline lookup yields CDR1 SQVTM and CDR2 ANQGSEA. CDR3 size: 15 residues. Deletions cut 6 bases from V and 3 bases from J, with 21 bases between. The CDR3 spells CSVREDYGGGYEQYF. The CDR3 DNA reads TGCAGCGTAAGAGAAGACTACGGAGGGGGCTACGAGCAGTACTTC.